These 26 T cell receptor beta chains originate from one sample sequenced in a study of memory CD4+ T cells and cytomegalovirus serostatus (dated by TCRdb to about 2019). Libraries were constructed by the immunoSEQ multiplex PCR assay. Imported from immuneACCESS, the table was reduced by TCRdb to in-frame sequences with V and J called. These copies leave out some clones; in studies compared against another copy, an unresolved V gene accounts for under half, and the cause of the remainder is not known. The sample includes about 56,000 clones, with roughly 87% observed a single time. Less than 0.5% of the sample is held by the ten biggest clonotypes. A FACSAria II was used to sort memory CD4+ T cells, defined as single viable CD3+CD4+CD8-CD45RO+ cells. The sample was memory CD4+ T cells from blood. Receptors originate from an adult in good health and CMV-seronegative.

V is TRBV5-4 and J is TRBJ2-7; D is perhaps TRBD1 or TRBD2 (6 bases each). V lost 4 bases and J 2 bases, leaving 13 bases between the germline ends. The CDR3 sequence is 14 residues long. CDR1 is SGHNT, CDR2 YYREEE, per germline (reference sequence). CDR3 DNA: TGTGCCAGCAGCGCCGTCGGGGGCCCCTACGAGCAGTACTTC. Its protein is CASSAVGGPYEQYF.

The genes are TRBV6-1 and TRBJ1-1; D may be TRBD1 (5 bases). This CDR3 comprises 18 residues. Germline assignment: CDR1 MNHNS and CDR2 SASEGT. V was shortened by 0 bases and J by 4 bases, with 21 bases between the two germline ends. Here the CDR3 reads CASSEALAGQGLGTEAFF. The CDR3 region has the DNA TGTGCCAGCAGTGAAGCGCTCGCGGGCCAGGGTTTAGGCACTGAAGCTTTCTTT.

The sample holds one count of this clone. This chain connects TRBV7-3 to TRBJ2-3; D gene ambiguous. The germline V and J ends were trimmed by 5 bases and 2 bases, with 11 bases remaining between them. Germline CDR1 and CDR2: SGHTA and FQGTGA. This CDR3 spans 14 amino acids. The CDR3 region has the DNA TGTGCCAGCAGCGAGGTTCTACCCACAGATACGCAGTATTTT. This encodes CASSEVLPTDTQYF.

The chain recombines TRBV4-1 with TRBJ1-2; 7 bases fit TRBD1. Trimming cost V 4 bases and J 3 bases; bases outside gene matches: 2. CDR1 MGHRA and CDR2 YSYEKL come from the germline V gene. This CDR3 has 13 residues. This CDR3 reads CASSLGTDYGYTF. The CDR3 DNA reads TGCGCCAGCAGCCTTGGGACAGACTATGGCTACACCTTC.

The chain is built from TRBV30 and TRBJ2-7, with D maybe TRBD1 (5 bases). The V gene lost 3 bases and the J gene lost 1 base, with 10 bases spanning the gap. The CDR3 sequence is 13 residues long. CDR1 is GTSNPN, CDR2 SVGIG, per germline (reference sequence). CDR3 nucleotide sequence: TGTGCCTGGAGACTTCAGGGTTCCTACGAGCAGTACTTC. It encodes CAWRLQGSYEQYF.

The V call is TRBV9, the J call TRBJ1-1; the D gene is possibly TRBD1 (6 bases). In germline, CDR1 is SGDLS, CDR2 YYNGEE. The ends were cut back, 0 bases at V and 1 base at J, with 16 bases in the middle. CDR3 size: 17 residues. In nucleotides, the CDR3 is TGTGCCAGCAGCGTAGGGGTAGGTGGGGGCCAGAACACTGAAGCTTTCTTT. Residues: CASSVGVGGGQNTEAFF.

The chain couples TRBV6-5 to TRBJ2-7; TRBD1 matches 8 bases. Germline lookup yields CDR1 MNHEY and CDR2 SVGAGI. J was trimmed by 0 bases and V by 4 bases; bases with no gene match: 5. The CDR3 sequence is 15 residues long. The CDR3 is CASSWRTGSSYEQYF. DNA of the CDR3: TGTGCCAGCAGTTGGAGGACAGGGAGCTCCTACGAGCAGTACTTC.

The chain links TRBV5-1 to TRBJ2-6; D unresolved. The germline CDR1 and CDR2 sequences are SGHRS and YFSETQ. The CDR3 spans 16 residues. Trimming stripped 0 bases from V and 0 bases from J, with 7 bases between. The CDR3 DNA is TGCGCCAGCAGCTTGGAAGGGCGCTCTGGGGCCAACGTCCTGACTTTC. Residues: CASSLEGRSGANVLTF. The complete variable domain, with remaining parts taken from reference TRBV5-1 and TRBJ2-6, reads KAGVTQTPRYLIKTRGQQVTLSCSPISGHRSVSWYQQTPGQGLQFLFEYFSETQRNKGNFPGRFSGRQFSNSRSEMNVSTLELGDSALYLCASSLEGRSGANVLTFGAGSRLTVL.

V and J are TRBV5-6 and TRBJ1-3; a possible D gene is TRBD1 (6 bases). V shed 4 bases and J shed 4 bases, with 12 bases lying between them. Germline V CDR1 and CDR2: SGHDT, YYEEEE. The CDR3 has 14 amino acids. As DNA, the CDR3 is TGTGCCAGCAGCCAGGGGCGTAACGGAAACACCATATATTTT. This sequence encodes CASSQGRNGNTIYF.

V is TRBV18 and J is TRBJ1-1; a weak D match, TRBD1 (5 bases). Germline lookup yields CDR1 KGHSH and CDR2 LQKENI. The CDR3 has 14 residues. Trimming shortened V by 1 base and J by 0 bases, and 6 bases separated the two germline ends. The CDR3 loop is CASSPRGLNTEAFF. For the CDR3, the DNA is TGTGCCAGCTCACCACGGGGGTTGAACACTGAAGCTTTCTTT. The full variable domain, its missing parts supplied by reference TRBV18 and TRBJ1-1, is NAGVMQNPRHLVRRRGQEARLRCSPMKGHSHVYWYRQLPEEGLKFMVYLQKENIIDESGMPKERFSAEFPKEGPSILRIQQVVRGDSAAYFCASSPRGLNTEAFFGQGTRLTVV.

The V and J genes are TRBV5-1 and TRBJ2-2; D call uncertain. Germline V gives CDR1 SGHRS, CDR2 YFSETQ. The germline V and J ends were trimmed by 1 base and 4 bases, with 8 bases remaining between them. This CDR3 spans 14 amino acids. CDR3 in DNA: TGCGCCAGCAGCTTGTCCACCACCACCGGGGAGCTGTTTTTT. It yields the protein CASSLSTTTGELFF.

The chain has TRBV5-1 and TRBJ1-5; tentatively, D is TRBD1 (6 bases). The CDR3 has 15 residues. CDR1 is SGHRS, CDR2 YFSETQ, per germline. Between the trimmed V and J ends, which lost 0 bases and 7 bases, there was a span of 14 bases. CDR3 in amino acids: CASSLEGGARQPQHF. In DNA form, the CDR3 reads TGCGCCAGCAGCTTGGAAGGGGGGGCGCGGCAGCCCCAGCATTTT.

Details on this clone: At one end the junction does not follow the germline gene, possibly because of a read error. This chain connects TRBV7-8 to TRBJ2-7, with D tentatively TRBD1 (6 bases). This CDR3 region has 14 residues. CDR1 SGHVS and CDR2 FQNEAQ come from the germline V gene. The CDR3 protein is CASSFSGYPGEGNF. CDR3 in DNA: TGTGCCAGCAGCTTCTCCGGATATCCAGGGGAAGGAAACTTC.

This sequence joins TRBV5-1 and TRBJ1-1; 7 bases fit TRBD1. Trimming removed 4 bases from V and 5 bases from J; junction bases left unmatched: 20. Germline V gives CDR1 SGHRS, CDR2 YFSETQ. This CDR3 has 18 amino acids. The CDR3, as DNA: TGCGCCAGCAGCCCCAGGGCCAGAACCGGGACAGCACGAACTGAAGCTTTCTTT. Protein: CASSPRARTGTARTEAFF.

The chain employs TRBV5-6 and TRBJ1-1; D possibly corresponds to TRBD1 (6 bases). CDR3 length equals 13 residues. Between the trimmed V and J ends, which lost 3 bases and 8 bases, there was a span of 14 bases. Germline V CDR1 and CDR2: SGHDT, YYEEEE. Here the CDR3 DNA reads TGTGCCAGCAGCTACTCGGCGGGGGCAGAAGCTTTCTTT. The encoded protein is CASSYSAGAEAFF.

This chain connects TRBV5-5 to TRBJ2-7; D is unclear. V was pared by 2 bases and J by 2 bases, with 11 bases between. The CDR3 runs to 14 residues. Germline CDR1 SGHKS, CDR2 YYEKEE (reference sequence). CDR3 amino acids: CASSFDALTYEQYF. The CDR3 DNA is TGTGCCAGCAGCTTTGACGCTTTAACCTACGAGCAGTACTTC.

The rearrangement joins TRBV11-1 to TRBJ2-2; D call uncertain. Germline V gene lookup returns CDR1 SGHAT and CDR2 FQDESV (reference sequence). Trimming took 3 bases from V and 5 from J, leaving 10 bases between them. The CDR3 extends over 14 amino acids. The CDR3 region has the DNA TGTGCCAGCAGCTTGATACCCGGGACCGGGGAGCTGTTTTTT. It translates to CASSLIPGTGELFF.

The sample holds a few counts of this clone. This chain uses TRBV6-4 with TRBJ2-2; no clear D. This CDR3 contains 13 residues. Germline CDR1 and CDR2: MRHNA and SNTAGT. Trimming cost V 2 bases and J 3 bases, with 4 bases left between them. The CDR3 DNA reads TGTGCCAGCAGTGACAGGGACACCGGGGAGCTGTTTTTT. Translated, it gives CASSDRDTGELFF.

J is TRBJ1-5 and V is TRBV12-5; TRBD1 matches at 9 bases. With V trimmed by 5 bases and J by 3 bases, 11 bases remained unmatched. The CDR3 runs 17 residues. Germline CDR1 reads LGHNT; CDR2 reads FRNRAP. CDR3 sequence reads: CASGPRAGTGFNQPQHF. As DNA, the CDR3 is TGTGCTAGTGGTCCCCGGGCCGGGACAGGGTTCAATCAGCCCCAGCATTTT.

The CDR3 DNA reads TGTGCTAGTGGTTCGGGGGGGAATCAGCCCCAGCATTTT. This encodes CASGSGGNQPQHF. The genes are TRBV12-5 and TRBJ1-5; D may be TRBD1 (5 bases). The ends were cut back, 4 bases at V and 4 bases at J, with 8 bases in the middle. The germline V gene encodes CDR1 LGHNT and CDR2 FRNRAP. CDR3 length: 13 amino acids.

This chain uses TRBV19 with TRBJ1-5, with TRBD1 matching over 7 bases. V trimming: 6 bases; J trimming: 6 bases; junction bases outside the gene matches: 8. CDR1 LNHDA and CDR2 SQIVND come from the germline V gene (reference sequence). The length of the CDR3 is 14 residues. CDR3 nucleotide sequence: TGTGCCAGTAGGTCGGACAGGTCCTCTCAGCCCCAGCATTTT. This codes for CASRSDRSSQPQHF.

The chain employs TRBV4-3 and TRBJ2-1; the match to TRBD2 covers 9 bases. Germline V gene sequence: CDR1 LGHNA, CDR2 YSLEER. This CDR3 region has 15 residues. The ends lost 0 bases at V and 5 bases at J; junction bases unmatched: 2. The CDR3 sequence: CASSQDSGSNNEQFF. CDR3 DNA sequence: TGCGCCAGCAGCCAAGATAGCGGGAGCAACAATGAGCAGTTCTTC.

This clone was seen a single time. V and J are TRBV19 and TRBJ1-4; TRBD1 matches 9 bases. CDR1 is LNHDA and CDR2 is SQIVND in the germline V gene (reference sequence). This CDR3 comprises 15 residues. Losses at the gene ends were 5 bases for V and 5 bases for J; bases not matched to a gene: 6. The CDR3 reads CASSPRTGENEKLFF. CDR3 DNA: TGTGCCAGTAGTCCGCGGACAGGGGAAAATGAAAAACTGTTTTTT.

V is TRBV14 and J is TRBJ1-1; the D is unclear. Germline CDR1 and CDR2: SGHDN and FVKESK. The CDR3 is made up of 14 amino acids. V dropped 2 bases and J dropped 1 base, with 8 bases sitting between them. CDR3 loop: CASSQIGKNTEAFF. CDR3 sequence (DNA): TGTGCCAGCAGCCAAATCGGCAAGAACACTGAAGCTTTCTTT.

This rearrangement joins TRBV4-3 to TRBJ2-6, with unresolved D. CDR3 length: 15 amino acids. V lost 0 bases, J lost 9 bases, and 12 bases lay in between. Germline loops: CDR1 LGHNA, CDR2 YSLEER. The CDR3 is CASSQDLLSDNVLTF. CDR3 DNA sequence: TGCGCCAGCAGCCAAGACCTCCTCTCAGACAACGTCCTGACTTTC.

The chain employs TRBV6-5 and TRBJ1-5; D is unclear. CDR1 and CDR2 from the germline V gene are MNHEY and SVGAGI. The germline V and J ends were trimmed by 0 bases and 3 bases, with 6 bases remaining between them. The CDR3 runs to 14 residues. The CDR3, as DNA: TGTGCCAGCAGTTACTCGGGATACAATCAGCCCCAGCATTTT. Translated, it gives CASSYSGYNQPQHF.